Presented here are 32 T cell receptor beta chains from one specimen sequenced in a study of CD8 T cells in ankylosing spondylitis. TCRdb redid the calling of the 5' RACE reads with MiXCR, one entry per CDR3 protein. The sample includes about 240,000 distinct CDR3 sequences, roughly a tenth of them seen just once. Sequencing was performed on blood, either unsorted or a sorted T cell fraction (not recorded which). These receptors were taken from a male donor with ankylosing spondylitis or in good health (not recorded which).

This clonotype was observed at least ten times. The chain employs TRBV15 and TRBJ2-1; tentative D call: TRBD1 (6 bases). This CDR3 contains 13 residues. Trimming took off 1 base at V and 7 bases at J, with 8 bases between the two ends. The V gene's germline CDR1 is LNHNV and CDR2 YYDKDF (reference sequence). As DNA, the CDR3 is TGTGCCACCAGCAGAGGACAGGCTAATGAGCAGTTCTTC. Its translation is CATSRGQANEQFF. Supplemented by reference TRBV15 and TRBJ2-1, the full variable domain reads DAMVIQNPRYQVTQFGKPVTLSCSQTLNHNVMYWYQQKSSQAPKLLFHYYDKDFNNEADTPDNFQSRRPNTSFCFLDIRSPGLGDTAMYLCATSRGQANEQFFGPGTRLTVL.

This clonotype occurred many times. The chain carries TRBV30 and TRBJ2-3; TRBD1 might be the D (5 bases). Trimming shortened V by 1 base and J by 3 bases, and 11 bases separated the two germline ends. Germline V CDR1 and CDR2: GTSNPN, SVGIG (reference sequence). The length of the CDR3 is 14 residues. The CDR3 sequence is CAWSGTTLTDTQYF. CDR3 coding DNA: TGTGCCTGGAGTGGGACAACCCTTACAGATACGCAGTATTTT.

At least ten counts were recorded for this clonotype. The chain recombines TRBV12-3 or TRBV12-4 with TRBJ2-7, with D unresolved. V lost 4 bases and J lost 2, with 15 bases in between. This CDR3 comprises 15 residues. CDR3 in amino acids: CASSSRVMGPYEQYF. The CDR3 nucleotides read TGTGCCAGCAGTTCCCGTGTAATGGGTCCCTACGAGCAGTACTTC.

In this sample, this clonotype turned up many times. This sequence joins TRBV5-1 and TRBJ2-7; possibly TRBD2 for D (5 bases). V was trimmed by 2 bases and J by 3 bases, leaving 12 bases between them. The CDR3 covers 14 residues. The V gene's germline CDR1 is SGHRS and CDR2 YFSETQ. The CDR3 is CASSLTLGDYEQYF. The DNA of the CDR3 is TGCGCCAGCAGCTTAACACTAGGTGACTACGAGCAGTACTTC.

This clonotype was picked up many times. The V gene is TRBV10-3, the J gene TRBJ2-2; D gene ambiguous. This CDR3 is built from 12 residues. CDR1 is ENHRY, CDR2 SYGVKD, per germline. V was trimmed by 6 bases and J by 5 bases, leaving 7 bases between them. The CDR3 DNA sequence: TGTGCCATCAGGGAAGGGACCGGGGAGCTGTTTTTT. Translating it yields CAIREGTGELFF.

In its sample, this clonotype was seen a few times. The chain has TRBV6-1 and TRBJ2-7, with D possibly called TRBD1 or TRBD2 (6 bases each). The length of the CDR3 is 15 residues. The V end was cut by 7 bases, the J end by 0 bases, with 16 bases between. CDR1 MNHNS and CDR2 SASEGT come from the germline V gene. This CDR3 is CASTPRRGASYEQYF. For the CDR3, the DNA is TGTGCCAGCACCCCACGGAGGGGGGCCTCCTACGAGCAGTACTTC.

This clonotype was observed a handful of times. This chain joins TRBV10-3 and TRBJ2-3; D could derive from TRBD1 or TRBD2 (5 bases each). Per germline, CDR1 ENHRY and CDR2 SYGVKD. The CDR3 spans 16 residues. The germline V and J ends were trimmed by 2 bases and 6 bases, with 18 bases remaining between them. This CDR3 reads CAISEPGTPLGDTQYF. The CDR3 region has the DNA TGTGCCATCAGTGAGCCCGGGACCCCCCTCGGGGATACGCAGTATTTT.

The chain joins TRBV24-1 to TRBJ2-1; D might be TRBD1 (5 bases). V was trimmed by 1 base and J by 4 bases, leaving 19 bases between them. Germline V gene data show CDR1 as KGHDR and CDR2 as SFDVKD. The CDR3 length is 18 residues. In DNA, the CDR3 is TGTGCCACCAGTGATTTACTATTAACAGGTTATCCGTACAATGAGCAGTTCTTC. This gives the protein CATSDLLLTGYPYNEQFF.

There are many counts of this clonotype. The chain uses TRBV25-1 and TRBJ2-7; a weak D match, TRBD2 (5 bases). The germline V gene encodes CDR1 MGHDK and CDR2 SYGVNS. CDR3 length equals 15 residues. Trimming shortened V by 6 bases and J by 0 bases, and 15 bases separated the two germline ends. The CDR3 DNA is TGTGCCAGCAGCTCTTCGGGGTCCGGCTCCTACGAGCAGTACTTC. Protein sequence: CASSSSGSGSYEQYF.

This clonotype has ten or more counts. V gene TRBV3-1 combines with J gene TRBJ2-3; D unclear. Trimming shortened V by 0 bases and J by 3 bases, and 7 bases separated the two germline ends. Germline V gene lookup returns CDR1 LGHDT and CDR2 YNNKEL (reference sequence). The CDR3 loop spans 14 amino acids. The chain's CDR3 is CASSQDLGTDTQYF. The CDR3 bases are TGTGCCAGCAGCCAAGATCTGGGAACAGATACGCAGTATTTT.

The chain links TRBV2 to TRBJ2-7; unclear D gene. The germline CDR1 and CDR2 sequences are SNHLY and FYNNEI. This CDR3 region has 12 residues. Trimming shortened V by 7 bases and J by 3 bases, and 10 bases separated the two germline ends. The CDR3 spells CASNAASYEQYF. The CDR3 DNA reads TGTGCCAGCAACGCAGCAAGCTACGAGCAGTACTTC.

The table lists this clonotype with a few counts. V and J are TRBV27 and TRBJ1-6; no clear D. The CDR3 covers 18 residues. The ends were cut back, 3 bases at V and 0 bases at J, with 15 bases in the middle. In germline, CDR1 is MNHEY, CDR2 SMNVEV (reference sequence). CDR3 in DNA: TGTGCCAGCAGTTTCCAAGGCCAGAAAGGCTCCTATAATTCACCCCTCCACTTT. Residues: CASSFQGQKGSYNSPLHF.

The CDR3: CASSLGQGLTKNIQYF. CDR3 nucleotides: TGTGCCAGCAGTTTGGGACAGGGCCTTACCAAAAACATTCAGTACTTC. The V call is TRBV12-3 or TRBV12-4, the J call TRBJ2-4, with 9 bases fitting TRBD1. The CDR3 is 16 amino acids. The V segment lost 3 bases and the J segment 2 bases; nucleotides outside the gene matches: 5.

The V and J genes are TRBV5-1 and TRBJ2-7, with TRBD1 matching 7 bases. The V gene's germline CDR1 is SGHRS and CDR2 YFSETQ. There are 15 residues in the CDR3. Losses at the gene ends were 3 bases for V and 0 bases for J; bases not matched to a gene: 6. In nucleotides, the CDR3 is TGCGCCAGCAGCTCGATACAGGGGAGCTCCTACGAGCAGTACTTC. Protein: CASSSIQGSSYEQYF.

This clonotype was detected ten times or more. The DNA for the CDR3 is TGTGCCAGCAGCTCGAACCGGGACGGGAGTGGGTTGATGAACACTGAAGCTTTCTTT. Translating gives CASSSNRDGSGLMNTEAFF. This chain links TRBV9 with TRBJ1-1, with TRBD1 as a possible D gene (5 bases). From germline, CDR1 is SGDLS and CDR2 YYNGEE. The CDR3 loop spans 19 amino acids. V lost 4 bases and J 0 bases, leaving 25 bases between the germline ends.

This clonotype was found many times. This chain connects TRBV3-1 to TRBJ1-1; D remains ambiguous. This CDR3 spans 14 amino acids. Trimming removed 2 bases at V and 2 bases at J, with 9 bases between. Germline V gives CDR1 LGHDT, CDR2 YNNKEL (reference sequence). This CDR3 is CASSQINSNTEAFF. In nucleotides, the CDR3 is TGTGCCAGCAGCCAAATAAATAGTAACACTGAAGCTTTCTTT.

The V call is TRBV6-1, the J call TRBJ2-3; 9 bases agree with TRBD1. CDR1 is MNHNS and CDR2 is SASEGT in the germline V gene. The CDR3 is 16 residues long. With V trimmed by 5 bases and J by 4 bases, 10 bases remained unmatched. The CDR3 DNA reads as TGTGCCAGCAGTCCCCCCGGGACAGGGTGGCCAGATACGCAGTATTTT. Its translation is CASSPPGTGWPDTQYF.

This clonotype showed up many times. This chain uses TRBV7-3 with TRBJ2-2; D is unclear. The CDR3 is 14 amino acids. Trimming removed 2 bases at V and 2 bases at J, with 6 bases between. Germline assignment: CDR1 SGHTA and CDR2 FQGTGA. CDR3 protein: CASSLAVNTGELFF. As DNA, the CDR3 is TGTGCCAGCAGCTTAGCGGTTAACACCGGGGAGCTGTTTTTT.

This clonotype has ten or more counts. V and J are TRBV20-1 and TRBJ1-6; no firm D call. This CDR3 contains 16 residues. V dropped 5 bases and J dropped 5 bases, with 19 bases sitting between them. The V gene's germline CDR1 is DFQATT and CDR2 SNEGSKA (reference sequence). Here the CDR3 reads CSAQGNGRNDNSPLHF. The DNA for the CDR3 is TGCAGTGCTCAAGGCAACGGACGGAACGATAATTCACCCCTCCACTTT.

This clonotype has more than one count but fewer than ten. V usage is TRBV6-5 and J usage is TRBJ1-2; 7 bases fit TRBD1. The germline V gene has CDR1 MNHEY and CDR2 SVGAGI. The ends lost 0 bases at V and 5 bases at J; junction bases unmatched: 9. CDR3 length equals 16 residues. The CDR3 here is CASSYSRGGGFYGYTF. CDR3 coding DNA: TGTGCCAGCAGTTACTCGAGGGGAGGGGGCTTTTATGGCTACACCTTC.

This clonotype was seen repeatedly, ten times or more. The V and J genes are TRBV20-1 and TRBJ1-1; TRBD1 aligns across 9 bases. Germline loops: CDR1 DFQATT, CDR2 SNEGSKA (reference sequence). The length of the CDR3 is 14 residues. With V trimmed by 2 bases and J by 8 bases, 9 bases remained unmatched. This CDR3 is CSARLPGQGREAFF. CDR3 nucleotides: TGCAGTGCTAGATTACCGGGACAGGGAAGGGAAGCTTTCTTT.

This clonotype was seen repeatedly, ten times or more. This chain links TRBV5-1 with TRBJ1-2, with 7 bases lining up with TRBD1. The CDR3 covers 14 residues. Germline V CDR1 and CDR2: SGHRS, YFSETQ. The V segment lost 2 bases and the J segment 5 bases; nucleotides outside the gene matches: 6. The CDR3, as DNA: TGCGCCAGCAGCTTAACAGGGGTGGCGTATGGCTACACCTTC. Residues: CASSLTGVAYGYTF.

Notes on this clonotype: A clone one base away is much larger, so this may be a read error. The J gene is TRBJ2-7, the V gene TRBV12-3 or TRBV12-4, with unresolved D. CDR3 size: 12 residues. CDR3 in DNA: TGTGTCAGCAGTTTGTCGGCCCCGGAGCAGTACTTC. It specifies CVSSLSAPEQYF.

The chain uses TRBV28 and TRBJ2-7, with 7 bases identical to TRBD2. The CDR3 runs to 14 residues. Germline loops: CDR1 MDHEN, CDR2 SYDVKM. Unmatched junction bases numbered 6, after V lost 6 bases and J lost 1 base. The CDR3 reads CASRPSGESYEQYF. The CDR3 region has the DNA TGTGCCAGCAGGCCTAGCGGAGAATCCTACGAGCAGTACTTC. Together with reference TRBV28 and TRBJ2-7, the CDR3 gives the full variable domain: DVKVTQSSRYLVKRTGEKVFLECVQDMDHENMFWYRQDPGLGLRLIYFSYDVKMKEKGDIPEGYSVSREKKERFSLILESASTNQTSMYLCASRPSGESYEQYFGPGTRLTVT.

This clonotype was recorded many times. The chain recombines TRBV5-1 with TRBJ1-1, with 7 bases that match TRBD1. The length of the CDR3 is 14 residues. Germline CDR1 and CDR2: SGHRS and YFSETQ. V trimming: 3 bases; J trimming: 1 base; junction bases outside the gene matches: 3. CDR3 DNA sequence: TGCGCCAGCAGCTCGGGGACAGCGAACACTGAAGCTTTCTTT. The encoded protein is CASSSGTANTEAFF.

This clonotype was recorded a few times. V gene TRBV21-1 combines with J gene TRBJ2-7; the D call in the table, TRBD1, was not verified against the DNA. TRBV21-1 is flagged as a pseudogene. The CDR3 totals 15 residues. CDR3 coding DNA: TGTGCCAGCAGCAAGCACAGGGAGATATCCTACGAGCAGTACTTC. Encoded protein: CASSKHREISYEQYF.

This clonotype was detected only a few times. The chain combines TRBV6-5 with TRBJ1-2; possibly TRBD1 for D (6 bases). Germline V lookup: CDR1 MNHEY, CDR2 SVGAGI. V was pared by 2 bases and J by 5 bases, with 24 bases between. The CDR3 has 18 residues. CDR3 nucleotides: TGTGCCAGCAGTTACAGGCGGGCAGGGGCCGCACCTCGGTATGGCTACACCTTC. Its protein product is CASSYRRAGAAPRYGYTF.

This clonotype has a count of ten or more. The J gene is TRBJ1-5, the V gene TRBV6-4, with no clear D. The ends were cut back, 0 bases at V and 6 bases at J, with 9 bases in the middle. CDR3 size: 14 residues. CDR1 and CDR2 (germline): MRHNA, SNTAGT. The CDR3 coding sequence is TGTGCCAGCAGTGACTCCATGGGAGGTCAGCCCCAGCATTTT. Translated, it gives CASSDSMGGQPQHF.

There are many counts of this clonotype. The chain has TRBV5-1 and TRBJ2-2; weak D call: TRBD1 (6 bases). Trimming left V 4 bases short and J 7 bases short, with 14 bases between. The germline V gene has CDR1 SGHRS and CDR2 YFSETQ. The CDR3 has 14 amino acids. The CDR3 DNA reads TGCGCCAGCAGCCACGACCTAGGGGGCGGGGAGCTGTTTTTT. Its translation: CASSHDLGGGELFF.

This clonotype appeared many times. This chain links TRBV5-1 with TRBJ2-2; D is unclear. Germline values: CDR1 SGHRS, CDR2 YFSETQ. V lost 0 bases and J lost 4, with 7 bases in between. The CDR3 extends over 14 amino acids. CDR3 sequence reads: CASSLEGFTGELFF. The CDR3 bases are TGCGCCAGCAGCTTGGAGGGTTTCACCGGGGAGCTGTTTTTT.

This clonotype has a handful of counts. The chain couples TRBV3-1 to TRBJ2-7; TRBD2 agrees at 7 bases. V was clipped by 10 bases and J by 5 bases; unmatched bases: 29. The V gene's germline CDR1 is LGHDT and CDR2 YNNKEL (reference sequence). This CDR3 region has 19 residues. CDR3 in amino acids: CATCQVLASSRELMNEQYF. The CDR3, as DNA: TGTGCCACCTGCCAAGTCCTGGCCTCCTCGCGGGAGCTAATGAACGAGCAGTACTTC.

The genes are TRBV14 and TRBJ2-2; 8 nucleotides line up with TRBD1. J lost 1 base, V lost 3 bases, and 1 base had no gene match. CDR3 size: 15 residues. From germline, CDR1 is SGHDN and CDR2 FVKESK. The CDR3 DNA reads as TGTGCCAGCAGCCATGGACAGGGGAACACCGGGGAGCTGTTTTTT. Translated, it gives CASSHGQGNTGELFF.